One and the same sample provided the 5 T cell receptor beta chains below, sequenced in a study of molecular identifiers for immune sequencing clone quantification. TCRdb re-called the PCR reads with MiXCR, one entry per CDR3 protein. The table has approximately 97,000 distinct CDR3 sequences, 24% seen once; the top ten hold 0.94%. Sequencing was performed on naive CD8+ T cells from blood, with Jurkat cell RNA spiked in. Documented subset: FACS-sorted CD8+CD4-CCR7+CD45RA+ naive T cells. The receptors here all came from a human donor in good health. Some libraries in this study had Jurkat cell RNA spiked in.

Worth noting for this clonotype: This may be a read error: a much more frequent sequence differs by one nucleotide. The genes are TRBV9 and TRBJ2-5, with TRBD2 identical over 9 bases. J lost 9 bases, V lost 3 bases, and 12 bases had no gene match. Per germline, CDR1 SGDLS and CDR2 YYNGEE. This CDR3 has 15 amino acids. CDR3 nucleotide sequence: TGTGCCAGCAGCGCAGAAGCGGGAGGAATTGGATCCCAGTACTTC. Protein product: CASSAEAGGIGSQYF.

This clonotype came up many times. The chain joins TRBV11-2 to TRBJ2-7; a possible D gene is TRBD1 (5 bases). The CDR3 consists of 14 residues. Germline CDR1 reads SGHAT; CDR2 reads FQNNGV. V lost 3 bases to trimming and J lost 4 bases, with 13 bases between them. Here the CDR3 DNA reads TGTGCCAGCAGCTTTTTCAGGGTTGGGTACGAGCAGTACTTC. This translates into CASSFFRVGYEQYF. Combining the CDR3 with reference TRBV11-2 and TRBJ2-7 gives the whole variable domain EAGVAQSPRYKIIEKRQSVAFWCNPISGHATLYWYQQILGQGPKLLIQFQNNGVVDDSQLPKDRFSAERLKGVDSTLKIQPAKLEDSAVYLCASSFFRVGYEQYFGPGTRLTVT.

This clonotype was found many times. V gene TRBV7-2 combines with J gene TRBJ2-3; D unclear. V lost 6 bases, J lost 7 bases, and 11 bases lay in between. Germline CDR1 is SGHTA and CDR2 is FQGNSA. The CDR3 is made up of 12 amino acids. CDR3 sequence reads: CASRTTIHTQYF. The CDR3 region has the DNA TGTGCCAGCAGGACCACGATACATACGCAGTATTTT.

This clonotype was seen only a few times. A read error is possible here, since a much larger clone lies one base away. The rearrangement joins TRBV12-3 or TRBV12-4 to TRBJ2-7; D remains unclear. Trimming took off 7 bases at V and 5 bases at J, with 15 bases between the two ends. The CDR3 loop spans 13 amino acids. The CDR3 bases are TGTGCCAGCAACGGCCATCCCGACGACGAGCAGTACTTC. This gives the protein CASNGHPDDEQYF.

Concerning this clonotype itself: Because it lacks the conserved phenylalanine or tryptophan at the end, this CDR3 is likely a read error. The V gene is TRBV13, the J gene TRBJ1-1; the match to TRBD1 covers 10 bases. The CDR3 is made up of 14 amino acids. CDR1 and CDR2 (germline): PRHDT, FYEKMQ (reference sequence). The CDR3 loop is CASSVGQGGKEAFL. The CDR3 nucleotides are TGTGCCAGCAGCGTAGGACAGGGGGGAAAAGAAGCTTTCCTT.